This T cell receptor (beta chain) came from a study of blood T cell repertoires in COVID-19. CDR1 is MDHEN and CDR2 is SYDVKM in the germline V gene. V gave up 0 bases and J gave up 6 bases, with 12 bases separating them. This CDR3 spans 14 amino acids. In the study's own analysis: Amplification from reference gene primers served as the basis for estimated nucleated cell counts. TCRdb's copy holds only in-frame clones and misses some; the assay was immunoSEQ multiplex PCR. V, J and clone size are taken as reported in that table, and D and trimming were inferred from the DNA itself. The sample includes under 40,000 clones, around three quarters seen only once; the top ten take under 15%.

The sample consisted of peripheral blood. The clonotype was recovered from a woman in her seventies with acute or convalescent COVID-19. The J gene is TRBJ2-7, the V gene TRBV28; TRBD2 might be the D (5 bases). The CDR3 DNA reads TGTGCCAGCAGTTTATGGGGGAGAGGGAGCGAGCAGTACTTC. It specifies CASSLWGRGSEQYF.